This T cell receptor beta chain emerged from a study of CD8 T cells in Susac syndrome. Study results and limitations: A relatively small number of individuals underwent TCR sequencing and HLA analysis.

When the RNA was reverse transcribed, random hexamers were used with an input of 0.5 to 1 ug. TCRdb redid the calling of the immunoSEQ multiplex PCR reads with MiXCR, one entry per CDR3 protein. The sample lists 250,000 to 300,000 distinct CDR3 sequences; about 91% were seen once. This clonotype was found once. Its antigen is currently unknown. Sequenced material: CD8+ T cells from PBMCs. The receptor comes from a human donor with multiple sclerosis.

Here the CDR3 DNA reads TGTGCCAGCAGTTTAACCCTCTTCGGGACCATTTACAATGAGCAGTTCTTC. It codes for CASSLTLFGTIYNEQFF. The chain recombines TRBV27 with TRBJ2-1; D may match TRBD1 or TRBD2 (5 bases each). The V end lost 2 bases, the J end lost 4 bases, and 18 bases lay between the germline ends. The CDR3 has 17 amino acids. Germline V gene lookup returns CDR1 MNHEY and CDR2 SMNVEV (reference sequence).